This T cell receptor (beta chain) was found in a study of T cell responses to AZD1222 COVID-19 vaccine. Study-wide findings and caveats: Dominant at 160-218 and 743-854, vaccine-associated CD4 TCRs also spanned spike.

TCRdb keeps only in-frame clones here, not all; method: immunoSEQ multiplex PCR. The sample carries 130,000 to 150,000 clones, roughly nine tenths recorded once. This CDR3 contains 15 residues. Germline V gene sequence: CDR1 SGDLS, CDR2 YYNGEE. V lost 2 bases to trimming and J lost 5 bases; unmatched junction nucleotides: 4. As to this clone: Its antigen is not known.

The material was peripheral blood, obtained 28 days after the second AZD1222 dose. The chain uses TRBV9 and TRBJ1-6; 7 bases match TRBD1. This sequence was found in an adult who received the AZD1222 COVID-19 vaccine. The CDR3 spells CASSVSGGDNSPLHF. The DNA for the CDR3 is TGTGCCAGCAGCGTGTCAGGGGGGGATAATTCACCCCTCCACTTT.